Here is one TCR beta chain with its context. What it binds is unknown. This entry is derived from a study of cytomegalovirus exposure and HLA in healthy donors. Whole-study findings and limits: According to the study, around 150 TCR beta chains were cytomegalovirus-associated. Many donors shared some public TCRs, even though most TCR sequences were rare.

The protocol was immunoSEQ multiplex PCR, while the TCRdb copy is restricted to in-frame clones and leaves out a portion. The sample lists roughly 65,000 clones; 90% to 95% were seen once. CDR3 length equals 15 residues. Trimming stripped 10 bases from V and 7 bases from J, with 22 bases between. CDR1 is MDHEN and CDR2 is SYDVKM in the germline V gene. This clonotype was obtained from a man between 18 and 29 years old in good health and CMV-seropositive. This chain joins TRBV28 and TRBJ1-4; perhaps TRBD1 as D (6 bases). Source material: PBMCs. CDR3 loop: CATNTRGPTGEKLFF. The DNA for the CDR3 is TGTGCCACCAACACCAGGGGACCCACGGGTGAAAAACTGTTTTTT.